There are many counts of the clone carrying this T cell receptor beta chain. Its antigen is still unknown. This CDR3 has 16 residues. Germline trimming cut 6 bases from V and 5 bases from J; bases unmatched to any gene: 11. Germline V gene sequence: CDR1 MNHEY, CDR2 SMNVEV (reference sequence). This sample is part of a study of T cell repertoires in cytomegalovirus infection. Across the whole study: HLA-C-restricted CMV epitopes, recently identified, and well-studied HLA-B-restricted ones were used by the study. Signatures in public TCR beta sequences pointed to both CMV infection and matching HLA type. Points from the study as a whole: Identification of carriers of CMV plus the relevant HLA was performed using cumulative public TCR beta family frequency. In two of eight donors, the top clonotype was HLA-C-restricted CMV-specific.

MiXCR, applied by TCRdb to the reads, yields one record per CDR3 protein. The sample lists about 770,000 distinct CDR3 sequences, just under 30% occurring once. This chain links TRBV27 with TRBJ1-5; 9 bases map to TRBD1. The sequence came from a human donor in good health (CMV status not recorded). Some clones in this sample may be carry-over from other donors' samples. Sequencing was performed on cultured CD8+ T cells from PBMCs, taken from culture after CMV antigen stimulation. As DNA, the CDR3 is TGTGCCAGCAGAGGTAAGGACAGGGGCCCGGATCAGCCCCAGCATTTT. This codes for CASRGKDRGPDQPQHF.